This entry is about one TCR beta chain. This sample is part of a study of OX40 agonist ivuxolimab in advanced cancers. The CDR3 length is 15 residues. Germline V gives CDR1 MNHNS, CDR2 SASEGT. V was trimmed by 3 bases and J by 8 bases, leaving 14 bases between them. Data came from immunoSEQ multiplex PCR; TCRdb stores just in-frame clones and leaves some out. The sample consists of tens of thousands of clones, roughly 86% of them appearing once. Specimen: CD4+ or CD8+ T cells sorted from blood, collected in a trial of the OX40 agonist ivuxolimab. The TCR comes from an adult with an advanced solid tumor such as melanoma, head and neck, liver or kidney cancer. This chain uses TRBV6-1 with TRBJ1-6; D is perhaps TRBD1 (5 bases). CDR3 sequence: CASSDGASLDSPLHF. In nucleotides, the CDR3 is TGTGCCAGCAGTGATGGGGCGAGTCTGGATTCACCCCTCCACTTT.